This T cell receptor (beta chain) was obtained from a study of T cell repertoires in cytomegalovirus infection. Study information: It was recently identified HLA-C-restricted and well-studied HLA-B-restricted CMV epitopes that the study used.

Notes on the study in general: Adding up the frequency of public TCR beta families identified people who carried CMV plus the relevant HLA.

One entry per CDR3 protein, called by TCRdb with MiXCR from the reads. The sample lists approximately 990,000 distinct CDR3 sequences; around 29% were seen once. Concerning this clonotype itself: Its antigen is unidentified.

This specimen was cultured CD8+ T cells from PBMCs, taken from culture after CMV antigen stimulation. The sequence derives from a human donor in good health (CMV status not recorded). Some clones in this sample may be carry-over from other donors' samples.

CDR3 bases: TGTGCCAGCAGCTTAGTAGGCAGACTGAACACCGGGGAGCTGTTTTTT. This sequence encodes CASSLVGRLNTGELFF. This chain uses TRBV11-3 with TRBJ2-2; no clear D gene. Germline values: CDR1 SGHNT, CDR2 YENEEA. The CDR3 is 16 amino acids. Trimming took 1 base from V and 1 from J, leaving 10 bases between them.